This TCR beta chain was captured by sequencing in a study of cytomegalovirus exposure and HLA in healthy donors. Notes on the study in general: For most TCR beta V segments, an earlier analysis put the productive rate at about 90% or about 30% of the time.

PCR employed 60 Vbeta and 13 Jbeta primers. Repertoires were generated with immunoSEQ multiplex PCR, while TCRdb's copy carries only in-frame clones and drops some. The sample consists of fewer than 150,000 clones, 65% to 80% of them appearing once. The junction had 12 bases not matched to a gene; V was cut back by 0 bases and J by 5 bases. The CDR3 covers 17 residues. Germline CDR1 reads MNHNS; CDR2 reads SASEGT. A word on this clone: Its specificity is unknown.

Sequenced material: PBMCs. The genes are TRBV6-1 and TRBJ2-7; 8 bases fit TRBD1. The clonotype originates from a man in his forties in good health and CMV-seronegative. The CDR3 spells CASSEAGRWTGKNEQYF. The CDR3 DNA follows: TGTGCCAGCAGTGAAGCCGGGCGGTGGACAGGGAAAAACGAGCAGTACTTC.